What follows are 2 T cell receptor beta chains derived from one specimen sequenced in a study of blood T cell repertoires in COVID-19. TCRdb keeps only in-frame clones here, not all; method: immunoSEQ multiplex PCR. The data contain about 300,000 clones, about 91% of them singletons. The sample taken for sequencing was peripheral blood. These receptor sequences come from a woman aged 25 to 39 with COVID-19, enrolled during active disease.

This rearrangement joins TRBV5-1 to TRBJ2-3; 7 nucleotides align to TRBD1. Looked up from germline, CDR1 is SGHRS and CDR2 is YFSETQ. Trimming at V came to 4 bases and at J to 3 bases, leaving 14 bases not matched to a gene. The length of the CDR3 is 17 residues. CDR3 amino acids: CASSRKPDRTATDTQYF. The DNA for the CDR3 is TGCGCCAGCAGCAGAAAGCCGGACAGGACGGCGACAGATACGCAGTATTTT.

J is TRBJ1-6 and V is TRBV11-3; 7 bases match TRBD1. The trim removed 7 bases at V and 5 bases at J, leaving 5 bases unmatched. CDR1 SGHNT and CDR2 YENEEA come from the germline V gene. The CDR3 contains 14 residues. This chain's CDR3 is CASTRTGHNSPLHF. The CDR3 DNA is TGTGCCAGCACTCGGACAGGTCATAATTCACCCCTCCACTTT.